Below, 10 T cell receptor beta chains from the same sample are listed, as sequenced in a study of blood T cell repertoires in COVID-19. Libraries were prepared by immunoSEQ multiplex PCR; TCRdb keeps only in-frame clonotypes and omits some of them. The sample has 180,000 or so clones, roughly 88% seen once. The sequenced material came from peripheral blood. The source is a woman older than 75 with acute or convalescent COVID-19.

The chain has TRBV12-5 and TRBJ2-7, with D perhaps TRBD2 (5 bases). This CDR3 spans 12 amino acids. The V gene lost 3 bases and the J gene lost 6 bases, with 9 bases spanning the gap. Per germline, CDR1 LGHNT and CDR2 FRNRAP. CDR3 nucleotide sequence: TGTGCTAGTGGTTTTGGGGAGACCGAGCAGTACTTC. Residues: CASGFGETEQYF.

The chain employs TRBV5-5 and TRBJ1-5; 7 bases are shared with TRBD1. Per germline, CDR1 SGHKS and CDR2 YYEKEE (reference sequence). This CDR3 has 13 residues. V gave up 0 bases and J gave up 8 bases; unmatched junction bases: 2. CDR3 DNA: TGTGCCAGCAGCTTGGAGGGGGCCGAGCCCCAGCATTTT. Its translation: CASSLEGAEPQHF.

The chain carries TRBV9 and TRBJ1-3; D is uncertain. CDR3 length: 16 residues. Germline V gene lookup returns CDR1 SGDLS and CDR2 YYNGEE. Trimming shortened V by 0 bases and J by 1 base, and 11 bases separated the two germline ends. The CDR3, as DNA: TGTGCCAGCAGCGTAGGAGAGGGAGCTTCTGGAAACACCATATATTTT. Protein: CASSVGEGASGNTIYF. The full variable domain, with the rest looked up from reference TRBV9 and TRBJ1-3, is DSGVTQTPKHLITATGQRVTLRCSPRSGDLSVYWYQQSLDQGLQFLIQYYNGEERAKGNILERFSAQQFPDLHSELNLSSLELGDSALYFCASSVGEGASGNTIYFGEGSWLTVV.

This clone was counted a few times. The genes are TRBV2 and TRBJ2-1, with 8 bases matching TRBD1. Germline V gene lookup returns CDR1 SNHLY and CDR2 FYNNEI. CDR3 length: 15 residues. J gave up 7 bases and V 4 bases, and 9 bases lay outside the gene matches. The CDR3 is CASSADRGGLNEQFF. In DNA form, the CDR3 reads TGTGCCAGCAGTGCAGACAGGGGCGGTTTGAATGAGCAGTTCTTC.

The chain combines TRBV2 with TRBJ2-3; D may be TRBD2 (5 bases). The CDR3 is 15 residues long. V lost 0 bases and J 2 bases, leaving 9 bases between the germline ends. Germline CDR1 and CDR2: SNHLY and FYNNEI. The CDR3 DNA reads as TGTGCCAGCAGTGAAGCGAGGGCGAACACAGATACGCAGTATTTT. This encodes CASSEARANTDTQYF.

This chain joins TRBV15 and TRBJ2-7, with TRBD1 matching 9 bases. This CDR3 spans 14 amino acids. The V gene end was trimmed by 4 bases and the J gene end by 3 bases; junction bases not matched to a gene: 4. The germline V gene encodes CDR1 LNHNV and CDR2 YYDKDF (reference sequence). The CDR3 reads CATSTGQGNYEQYF. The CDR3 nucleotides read TGTGCCACCAGCACCGGACAGGGGAACTACGAGCAGTACTTC. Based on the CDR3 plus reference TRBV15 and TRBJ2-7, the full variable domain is DAMVIQNPRYQVTQFGKPVTLSCSQTLNHNVMYWYQQKSSQAPKLLFHYYDKDFNNEADTPDNFQSRRPNTSFCFLDIRSPGLGDTAMYLCATSTGQGNYEQYFGPGTRLTVT.

The DNA for the CDR3 is TGTGCCAGCAGCAAAGAAAAGGGGGTGAAGACCCAGTACTTC. Protein: CASSKEKGVKTQYF. J is TRBJ2-5 and V is TRBV21-1; the D call of TRBD1 is as the table states it, not checked on the DNA. TRBV21-1 is classified as a pseudogene. This CDR3 comprises 14 residues.

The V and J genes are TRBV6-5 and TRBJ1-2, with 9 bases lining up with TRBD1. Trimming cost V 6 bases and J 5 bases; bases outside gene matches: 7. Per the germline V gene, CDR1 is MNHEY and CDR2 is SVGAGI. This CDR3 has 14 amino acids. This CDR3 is CASRPGTGIYGYTF. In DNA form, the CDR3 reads TGTGCCAGCAGGCCCGGGACAGGGATATATGGCTACACCTTC.

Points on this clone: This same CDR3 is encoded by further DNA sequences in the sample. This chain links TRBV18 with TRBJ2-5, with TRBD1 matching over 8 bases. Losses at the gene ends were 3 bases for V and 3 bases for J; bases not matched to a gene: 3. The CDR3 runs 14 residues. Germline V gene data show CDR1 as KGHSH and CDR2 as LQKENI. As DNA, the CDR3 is TGTGCCAGCTCACCTTCGACAGGGGAAGAGACCCAGTACTTC. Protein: CASSPSTGEETQYF.

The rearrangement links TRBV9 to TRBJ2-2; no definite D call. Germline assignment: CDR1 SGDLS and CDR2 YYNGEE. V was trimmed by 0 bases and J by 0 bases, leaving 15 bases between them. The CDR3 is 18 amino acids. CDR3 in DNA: TGTGCCAGCAGCGTAGGAGACTCCGGAAAAGCGAACACCGGGGAGCTGTTTTTT. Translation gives CASSVGDSGKANTGELFF.